This T cell receptor beta chain was found in a study of blood T cell repertoires in COVID-19. Study context: The United States, Italy and Spain provided the acute and convalescent COVID-19 samples. PBMCs, B-cell-depleted T cells, or T cells provided the cDNA or gDNA that made up the material.

The authors' processing: How many nucleated cells were present was estimated from reference gene primer amplification. Assay: immunoSEQ multiplex PCR; the TCRdb copy retains only in-frame clones and omits some. That table is the source of V, J and clone size, and D and trimming were worked out from the DNA. The sample lists fewer than 35,000 clones, approximately 92% occurring once. The CDR3 contains 14 residues. CDR1 is MGHRA, CDR2 YSYEKL, per germline. The V end was cut by 1 base, the J end by 11 bases, with 15 bases between. The V call is TRBV4-1, the J call TRBJ1-5; D is possibly TRBD1 (5 bases). The receptor was derived from a man at least 80 years old with acute or convalescent COVID-19. Sample: peripheral blood. CDR3 DNA sequence: TGCGCCAGCAGCCAAGTCGATCTTGGGGGGGCCCAGCATTTT. This sequence encodes CASSQVDLGGAQHF.